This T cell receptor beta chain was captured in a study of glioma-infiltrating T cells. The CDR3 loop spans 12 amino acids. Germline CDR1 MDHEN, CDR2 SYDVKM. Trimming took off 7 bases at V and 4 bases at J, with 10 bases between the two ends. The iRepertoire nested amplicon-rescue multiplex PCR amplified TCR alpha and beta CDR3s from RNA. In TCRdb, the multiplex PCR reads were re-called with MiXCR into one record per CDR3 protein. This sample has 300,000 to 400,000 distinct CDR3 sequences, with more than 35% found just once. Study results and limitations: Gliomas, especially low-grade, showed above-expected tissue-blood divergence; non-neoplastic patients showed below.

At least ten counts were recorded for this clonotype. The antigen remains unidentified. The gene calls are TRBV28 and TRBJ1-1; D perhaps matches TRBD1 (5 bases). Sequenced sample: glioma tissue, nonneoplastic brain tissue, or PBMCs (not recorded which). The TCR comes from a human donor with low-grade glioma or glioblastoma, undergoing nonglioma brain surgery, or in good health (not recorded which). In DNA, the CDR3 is TGTGCCAGCACCTGGGGGGGCACTGAAGCTTTCTTT. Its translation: CASTWGGTEAFF.